This record looks at one T cell receptor beta chain sequence and its context. Its target is not known. The CDR3 contains 12 residues. With 3 bases removed from V and 5 bases from J, the gap between germline ends came to 6 bases. Germline V CDR1 and CDR2: LNHDA, SQIVND (reference sequence). The data derive from a study of CD8 T cells in ankylosing spondylitis. TCRdb re-derived calls from the 5' RACE reads in MiXCR, one entry per CDR3 protein. In the table there are some 700,000 distinct CDR3 sequences, 15% to 20% of which are singletons. Study-level findings and limits: A motif in TCR beta, a set of seven to nine highly homologous variants, appeared characteristic of ankylosing spondylitis blood.

The rearrangement links TRBV19 to TRBJ2-3; unclear D gene. The TCR was taken from a male donor with ankylosing spondylitis. The sample comprised blood, either unsorted or a sorted T cell fraction (not recorded which). The DNA for the CDR3 is TGTGCCAGTAGTATTGAGAGAGATACGCAGTATTTT. Protein: CASSIERDTQYF.